Presented here are 20 T cell receptor beta chains from one specimen sequenced in a study of cytomegalovirus exposure and HLA in healthy donors. 60 Vbeta and 13 Jbeta primers were used in PCR. Repertoires were generated with immunoSEQ multiplex PCR, while TCRdb's copy carries only in-frame clones and drops some. The sample consists of approximately 110,000 clones, about four fifths of them appearing once. Material for sequencing was PBMCs. The receptor set was obtained from a woman younger than 35 in good health and CMV-seronegative.

This rearrangement joins TRBV4-2 to TRBJ2-3; 9 nucleotides line up with TRBD1. V lost 0 bases to trimming and J lost 3 bases; unmatched junction nucleotides: 4. Looked up from germline, CDR1 is LGHNA and CDR2 is YNFKEQ. The CDR3 sequence is 16 residues long. The CDR3 DNA reads TGTGCCAGCAGCCAAGAAGGGACAGGGAATACAGATACGCAGTATTTT. Translating it yields CASSQEGTGNTDTQYF.

This chain connects TRBV5-1 to TRBJ1-1; D call uncertain. The CDR3 spans 14 residues. Germline V CDR1 and CDR2: SGHRS, YFSETQ. The V gene lost 0 bases and the J gene lost 4 bases, with 10 bases spanning the gap. The CDR3: CASSLDAGGTEAFF. The CDR3 nucleotides read TGCGCCAGCAGCTTGGACGCGGGAGGCACTGAAGCTTTCTTT.

The chain recombines TRBV27 with TRBJ2-2; D is possibly TRBD1 (6 bases). Deletions cut 6 bases from V and 0 bases from J, with 14 bases between. The CDR3 contains 16 residues. The V gene's germline CDR1 is MNHEY and CDR2 SMNVEV (reference sequence). CDR3 DNA sequence: TGTGCCAGCAGCACATTGGGGGCCGCGAACACCGGGGAGCTGTTTTTT. This translates into CASSTLGAANTGELFF.

The chain has TRBV28 and TRBJ2-7; 7 bases fit TRBD1. The germline gives CDR1 MDHEN, CDR2 SYDVKM. The CDR3 covers 15 residues. After removal of 7 bases from V and 0 bases from J, the junction contained 9 bases not matched to a gene. The CDR3 nucleotides are TGTGCCAGCAACTCGGGACAGCCGAGCTCCTACGAGCAGTACGTC. Translated, it gives CASNSGQPSSYEQYV.

This clone was observed a single time. This sequence joins TRBV5-6 and TRBJ2-7; D is perhaps TRBD1 (6 bases). V was shortened by 4 bases and J by 3 bases, with 11 bases between the two germline ends. The CDR3 covers 13 residues. Germline CDR1 and CDR2: SGHDT and YYEEEE. Written as DNA, the CDR3 is TGTGCCAGCAGCACCTGGACAGTCTACGAGCAGTACGTC. Translating gives CASSTWTVYEQYV.

This clone has a single count. The chain recombines TRBV14 with TRBJ1-2; 10 bases align to TRBD1. Germline CDR1 and CDR2: SGHDN and FVKESK. The CDR3 totals 14 residues. V lost 8 bases, J lost 4 bases, and 7 bases stayed unmatched. DNA for the CDR3: TGTGCCAGCTCGAGGACAGGGGGGATCTATGGCTACACCTTC. It translates to CASSRTGGIYGYTF.

This clone was counted between two and nine times. V usage is TRBV7-6 and J usage is TRBJ1-4, with a weak D call TRBD1 (6 bases). Per the germline V gene, CDR1 is SGHVS and CDR2 is FNYEAQ. Trimming removed 3 bases at V and 3 bases at J, with 11 bases between. The CDR3 runs to 15 residues. CDR3 region: CASSFSGEANEKLFF. As DNA, the CDR3 is TGTGCCAGCAGCTTCTCAGGGGAAGCTAATGAAAAACTGTTTTTT.

This chain joins TRBV4-1 and TRBJ1-1; D uncertain. CDR1 is MGHRA, CDR2 YSYEKL, per germline. V was pared by 0 bases and J by 4 bases, with 12 bases between. The CDR3 is made up of 15 amino acids. In nucleotides, the CDR3 is TGCGCCAGCAGCCAAGACCGATCGGGAGGCACTGAAGCTTTCTTT. Protein sequence: CASSQDRSGGTEAFF.

The chain employs TRBV5-1 and TRBJ1-3; perhaps TRBD1 as D (6 bases). The CDR3 contains 14 residues. Trimming cost V 5 bases and J 2 bases, with 11 bases left between them. Germline lookup yields CDR1 SGHRS and CDR2 YFSETQ. Here the CDR3 DNA reads TGCGCCAGCAGACAGGGACCACCTGGAAACACCATATATTTT. Protein sequence: CASRQGPPGNTIYF.

This chain connects TRBV28 to TRBJ2-1; D is perhaps TRBD2 (7 bases). Germline V gene data show CDR1 as MDHEN and CDR2 as SYDVKM. The ends were cut back, 7 bases at V and 4 bases at J, with 14 bases in the middle. This CDR3 region has 14 residues. CDR3 loop: CASNPGGSYNEQFF. Here the CDR3 DNA reads TGTGCCAGCAACCCGGGGGGCTCATACAATGAGCAGTTCTTC.

The V gene is TRBV30, the J gene TRBJ2-5; 10 bases agree with TRBD1. Germline CDR1 reads GTSNPN; CDR2 reads SVGIG (reference sequence). This CDR3 has 16 amino acids. V lost 3 bases to trimming and J lost 5 bases; unmatched junction nucleotides: 12. Here the CDR3 DNA reads TGTGCCTGGAGGGTTTACGGGACAGGGGCGTCGGAGACCCAGTACTTC. It codes for CAWRVYGTGASETQYF.

The rearrangement joins TRBV5-5 to TRBJ2-7, with TRBD1 as a possible D gene (5 bases). Germline V gene data show CDR1 as SGHKS and CDR2 as YYEKEE (reference sequence). V lost 3 bases to trimming and J lost 0 bases, with 13 bases between them. CDR3 length equals 15 residues. The CDR3 is CASSWGDGFSYEQYV. CDR3 DNA: TGTGCCAGCAGCTGGGGCGACGGATTCTCCTACGAGCAGTACGTC.

The J gene is TRBJ2-3, the V gene TRBV7-2; no definite D call. Trimming cost V 5 bases and J 6 bases, with 18 bases left between them. Germline V gene data show CDR1 as SGHTA and CDR2 as FQGNSA. This CDR3 has 15 amino acids. The CDR3 DNA reads as TGTGCCAGCAGCCGCTCGTCGCTGCGACTCGATACGCAGTATTTT. Amino acid sequence: CASSRSSLRLDTQYF.

This clone was seen more than once but under ten times. This chain uses TRBV12-5 with TRBJ2-2; 10 nucleotides line up with TRBD1. Germline CDR1 is LGHNT and CDR2 is FRNRAP. V lost 3 bases to trimming and J lost 7 bases; unmatched junction nucleotides: 8. The CDR3 sequence is 16 residues long. In nucleotides, the CDR3 is TGTGCTAGTGGTTTCGGGACAGGGGAAGTTGGCGGGGAGCTGTTTTTT. It specifies CASGFGTGEVGGELFF.

The rearrangement uses TRBV28 and TRBJ2-7, with TRBD1 identical over 9 bases. V lost 4 bases to trimming and J lost 3 bases; unmatched junction nucleotides: 10. The CDR3 extends over 16 amino acids. Germline CDR1 and CDR2: MDHEN and SYDVKM. DNA of the CDR3: TGTGCCAGCAGTTCCTACTTGACAGGGGGGGGCTACGAGCAGTACTTC. It translates to CASSSYLTGGGYEQYF.

V gene TRBV5-6 combines with J gene TRBJ1-3; 8 bases are shared with TRBD1. This CDR3 is 15 amino acids long. The V gene's germline CDR1 is SGHDT and CDR2 YYEEEE. V was clipped by 4 bases and J by 4 bases; unmatched bases: 7. The CDR3 coding sequence is TGTGCCAGCAGCGTGGACAGGGTATCCGGAAACACCATATATTTT. The encoded protein is CASSVDRVSGNTIYF.

This chain connects TRBV4-2 to TRBJ2-3; 9 bases agree with TRBD2. Germline V CDR1 and CDR2: LGHNA, YNFKEQ. The trim removed 4 bases at V and 4 bases at J, leaving 18 bases unmatched. The CDR3 consists of 19 residues. CDR3 region: CASSPGSDLRGGYPDTQYF. The CDR3 DNA sequence: TGTGCCAGCAGCCCTGGCTCCGACCTGCGGGGGGGCTATCCAGATACGCAGTATTTT.

The chain couples TRBV7-9 to TRBJ2-1; TRBD1 matches at 7 bases. This CDR3 comprises 15 residues. Germline V gives CDR1 SEHNR, CDR2 FQNEAQ (reference sequence). V shed 1 base and J 7 bases; nucleotides not matched to a gene: 7. The CDR3 is CASSLVQGVVNEQFF. CDR3 bases: TGTGCCAGCAGCTTAGTTCAGGGGGTAGTGAATGAGCAGTTCTTC.

The CDR3 sequence is CAWSHLQGYKDQPQHF. In DNA form, the CDR3 reads TGTGCCTGGAGCCATCTTCAGGGGTATAAGGATCAGCCCCAGCATTTT. V gene TRBV30 combines with J gene TRBJ1-5; a possible D gene is TRBD1 (6 bases). The CDR3 contains 16 residues. V lost 3 bases, J lost 5 bases, and 20 bases lay in between. In germline, CDR1 is GTSNPN, CDR2 SVGIG (reference sequence).

CDR3 protein: CASSFVAGDEQFF. The CDR3 DNA is TGTGCCAGCAGCTTCGTAGCGGGAGATGAGCAGTTCTTC. The chain combines TRBV5-4 with TRBJ2-1, with 9 bases that match TRBD2. Germline V CDR1 and CDR2: SGHNT, YYREEE (reference sequence). The CDR3 covers 13 residues. The J segment lost 8 bases and the V segment lost 2 bases, leaving 2 bases of the junction unmatched.